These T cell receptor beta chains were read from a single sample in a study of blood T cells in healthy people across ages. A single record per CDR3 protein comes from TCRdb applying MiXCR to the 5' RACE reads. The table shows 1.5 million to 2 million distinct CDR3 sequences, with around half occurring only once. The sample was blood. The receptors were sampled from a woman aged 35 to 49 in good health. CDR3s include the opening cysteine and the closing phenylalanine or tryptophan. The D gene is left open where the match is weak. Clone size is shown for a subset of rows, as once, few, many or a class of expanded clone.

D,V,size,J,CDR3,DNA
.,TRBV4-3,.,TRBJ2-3,CASSQERRRSTDTQYF,TGCGCCAGCAGCCAAGAGAGACGGAGGAGCACAGATACGCAGTATTTT
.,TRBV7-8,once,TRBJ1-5,CASSLERGEYQPQHF,TGTGCCAGCAGCTTAGAGAGGGGAGAGTATCAGCCCCAGCATTTT
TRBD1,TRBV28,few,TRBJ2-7,CASSWTGPPYEQYF,TGTGCCAGCAGTTGGACAGGTCCCCCCTACGAGCAGTACTTC
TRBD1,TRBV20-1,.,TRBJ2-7,CSVWTGNSYEQYF,TGCAGTGTTTGGACAGGAAATTCCTACGAGCAGTACTTC
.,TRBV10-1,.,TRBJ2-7,CASSETDLGEQYF,TGCGCCAGCAGTGAGACAGACTTGGGGGAGCAGTACTTC
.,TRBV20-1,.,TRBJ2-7,CSAPPYDSPYEQYF,TGCAGTGCACCTCCTTACGACAGTCCCTACGAGCAGTACTTC
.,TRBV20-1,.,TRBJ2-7,CSARDTDGLEYEQYF,TGCAGTGCTAGAGATACGGACGGTCTGGAATACGAGCAGTACTTC
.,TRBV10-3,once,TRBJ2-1,CAIGGESSYNEQFF,TGTGCCATCGGTGGGGAGAGCTCCTACAATGAGCAGTTCTTC
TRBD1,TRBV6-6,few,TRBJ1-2,CASSLQGGIGYTF,TGTGCCAGCAGTTTACAGGGGGGGATTGGCTACACCTTC
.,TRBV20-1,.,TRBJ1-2,CSATLPDTYGYTF,TGCAGTGCAACCCTCCCTGACACGTATGGCTACACCTTC
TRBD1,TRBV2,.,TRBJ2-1,CARTGTGENEQFF,TGTGCCAGAACCGGGACAGGGGAAAATGAGCAGTTCTTC
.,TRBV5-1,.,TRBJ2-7,CASRTEGGTWNEQYF,TGCGCCAGCAGAACGGAGGGGGGGACCTGGAACGAGCAGTACTTC
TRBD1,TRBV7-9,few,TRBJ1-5,CASSSTGGGGHQPQHF,TGTGCCAGCAGCTCTACAGGGGGCGGGGGGCATCAGCCCCAGCATTTT
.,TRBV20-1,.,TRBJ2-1,CSVRANHNEQFF,TGCAGTGTCAGAGCCAACCACAATGAGCAGTTCTTC
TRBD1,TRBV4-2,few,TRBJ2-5,CASSQWTGGDETQYF,TGTGCCAGCAGCCAATGGACAGGGGGCGACGAGACCCAGTACTTC
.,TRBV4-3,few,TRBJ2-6,CASSQDTGSSGANVLTF,TGCGCCAGCAGCCAAGATACAGGTAGCTCTGGGGCCAACGTCCTGACTTTC
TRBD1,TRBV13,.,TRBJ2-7,CASSSSDRDSSYEQYF,TGTGCCAGCAGCTCCTCGGACAGGGATAGCTCCTACGAGCAGTACTTC
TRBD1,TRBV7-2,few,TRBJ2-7,CASSSRGRGLPRSYEQYF,TGTGCCAGCAGCTCCCGCGGCAGGGGGCTACCGCGCTCCTACGAGCAGTACTTC
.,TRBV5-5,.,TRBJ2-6,CVSSQSSSGANVLTF,TGTGTCAGCAGCCAGAGCAGCTCTGGGGCCAACGTCCTGACTTTC
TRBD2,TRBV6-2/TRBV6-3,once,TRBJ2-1,CASRLAGNLYNEQFF,TGTGCCAGCAGGCTAGCGGGGAACTTATACAATGAGCAGTTCTTC
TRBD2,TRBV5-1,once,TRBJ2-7,CASSLGGTSVGVYEQYF,TGCGCCAGCAGCTTGGGAGGGACTAGCGTCGGAGTCTACGAGCAGTACTTC
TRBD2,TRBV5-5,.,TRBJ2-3,CTSSWTSPTDTQYF,TGTACCAGCAGCTGGACTAGCCCCACAGATACGCAGTATTTT
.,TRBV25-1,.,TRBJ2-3,CASSGGTYSTDTQYF,TGTGCCAGCAGTGGCGGGACATACAGCACAGATACGCAGTATTTT
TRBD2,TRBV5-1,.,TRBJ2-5,CASSPRSGEETQYF,TGCGCCAGCAGCCCAAGGAGCGGGGAAGAGACCCAGTACTTC
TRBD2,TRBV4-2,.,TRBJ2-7,CASSQRGLAGTYEQYF,TGTGCCAGCAGCCAGAGAGGACTAGCGGGGACCTACGAGCAGTACTTC
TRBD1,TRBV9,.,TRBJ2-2,CASSPRGQGDTGELFF,TGTGCCAGCAGCCCCAGAGGACAGGGTGACACCGGGGAGCTGTTTTTT
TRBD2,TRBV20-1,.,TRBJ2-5,CSAKRGETQYF,TGCAGTGCTAAGCGGGGGGAGACCCAGTACTTC
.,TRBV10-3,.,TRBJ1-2,CAISAPGGTGYTF,TGTGCCATCAGTGCGCCCGGAGGGACAGGCTACACCTTC
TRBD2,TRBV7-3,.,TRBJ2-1,CASSLNTGGNNEQFF,TGTGCCAGCAGCTTAAACACGGGGGGAAACAATGAGCAGTTCTTC
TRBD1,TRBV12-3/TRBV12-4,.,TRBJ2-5,CASTPGTGVHETQYF,TGTGCCAGCACCCCTGGGACAGGGGTACATGAGACCCAGTACTTC
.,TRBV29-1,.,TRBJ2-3,CSVLSATDTQYF,TGCAGCGTTTTGTCGGCCACAGATACGCAGTATTTT
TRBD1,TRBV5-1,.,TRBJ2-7,CASRPGRGTGTYEQYF,TGCGCCAGCAGACCAGGTAGGGGGACAGGGACCTACGAGCAGTACTTC
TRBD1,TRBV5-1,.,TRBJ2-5,CASSSARTGGETQYF,TGCGCCAGCAGCTCAGCTCGGACAGGCGGAGAGACCCAGTACTTC
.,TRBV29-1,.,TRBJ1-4,CSVESATNEKLFF,TGCAGCGTTGAAAGTGCAACTAATGAAAAACTGTTTTTT
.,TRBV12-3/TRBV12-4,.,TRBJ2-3,CASHGQSSSTDTQYF,TGTGCCAGCCATGGACAGAGCTCTAGCACAGATACGCAGTATTTT
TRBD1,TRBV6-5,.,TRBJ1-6,CASSYSDRDNSPLHF,TGTGCCAGCAGTTACTCGGACAGGGATAATTCACCCCTCCACTTT
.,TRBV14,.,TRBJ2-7,CASSQEAPDHYEQYF,TGTGCCAGCAGCCAAGAAGCCCCAGACCACTACGAGCAGTACTTC
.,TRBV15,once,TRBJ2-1,CATSRVGTGLSNEQFF,TGTGCCACCAGCAGAGTCGGGACCGGGTTGAGCAATGAGCAGTTCTTC
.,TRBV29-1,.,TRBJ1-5,CSVRSGRAGNQPQHF,TGCAGCGTCCGGTCCGGCAGGGCGGGCAATCAGCCCCAGCATTTT
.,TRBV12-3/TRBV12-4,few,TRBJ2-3,CASRGDSYTDTQYF,TGTGCCAGCAGGGGCGACAGCTACACAGATACGCAGTATTTT
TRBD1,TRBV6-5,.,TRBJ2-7,CASSETGTALYNEQYF,TGTGCCAGCAGCGAGACCGGGACAGCGCTCTACAATGAGCAGTACTTC
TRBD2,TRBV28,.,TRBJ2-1,CASSFPRRTSGGNNEQFF,TGTGCCAGCAGTTTCCCTAGGAGGACTAGCGGGGGAAACAATGAGCAGTTCTTC
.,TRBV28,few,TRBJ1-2,CASRLGTGYGYGYTF,TGTGCCAGCAGATTAGGTACAGGGTATGGCTATGGCTACACCTTC
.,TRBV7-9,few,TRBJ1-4,CASSSGSGTYNEKLFF,TGTGCCAGCAGCTCTGGATCCGGGACCTATAATGAAAAACTGTTTTTT
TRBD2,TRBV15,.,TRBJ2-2,CATSRVGGGANTGELFF,TGTGCCACCAGCAGAGTAGGCGGGGGGGCGAACACCGGGGAGCTGTTTTTT
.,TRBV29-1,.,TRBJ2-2,CSVAEGDRNTGELFF,TGCAGCGTTGCCGAGGGGGATAGGAACACCGGGGAGCTGTTTTTT
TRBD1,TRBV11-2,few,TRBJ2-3,CASSLAGTGISTDTQYF,TGTGCCAGCAGCTTAGCTGGGACAGGGATTAGCACAGATACGCAGTATTTT
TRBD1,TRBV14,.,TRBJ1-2,CASSQAGQVYSGGGYTF,TGTGCCAGCAGCCAAGCAGGACAGGTTTACTCCGGCGGAGGCTACACCTTC
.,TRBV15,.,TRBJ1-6,CATGRDQRPPSYNSPLHF,TGTGCCACCGGCAGAGATCAACGGCCACCCTCCTATAATTCACCCCTCCACTTT
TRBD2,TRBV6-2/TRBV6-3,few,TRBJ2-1,CASSYSIASGGFYNEQFF,TGTGCCAGCAGTTACTCGATTGCTAGCGGGGGGTTCTACAATGAGCAGTTCTTC
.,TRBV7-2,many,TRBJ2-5,CASRRQETQYF,TGTGCCAGCAGACGACAAGAGACCCAGTACTTC
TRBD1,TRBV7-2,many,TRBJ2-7,CASSLRDRDEQYF,TGTGCCAGCAGCTTGAGGGACAGGGACGAGCAGTACTTC
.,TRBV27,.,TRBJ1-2,CASSLYRGSENGYTF,TGTGCCAGCAGTTTATACCGCGGTTCTGAAAATGGCTACACCTTC
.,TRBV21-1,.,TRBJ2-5,CASSKDRVKYF,TGTGCCAGCAGCAAGGACAGGGTAAAGTACTTC
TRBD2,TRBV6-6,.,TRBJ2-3,CASSYSGGGTTDTQYF,TGTGCCAGCAGTTACTCGGGCGGGGGGACCACAGATACGCAGTATTTT
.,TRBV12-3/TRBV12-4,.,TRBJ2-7,CASGLATGSAYEQYF,TGTGCCAGCGGTTTGGCGACAGGTTCCGCCTACGAGCAGTACTTC
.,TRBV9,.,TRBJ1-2,CASSVATGGSYGYTF,TGTGCCAGCAGCGTAGCTACGGGAGGGAGCTATGGCTACACCTTC
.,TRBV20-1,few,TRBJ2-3,CSAPAGTQYF,TGCAGTGCTCCCGCTGGAACGCAGTATTTT